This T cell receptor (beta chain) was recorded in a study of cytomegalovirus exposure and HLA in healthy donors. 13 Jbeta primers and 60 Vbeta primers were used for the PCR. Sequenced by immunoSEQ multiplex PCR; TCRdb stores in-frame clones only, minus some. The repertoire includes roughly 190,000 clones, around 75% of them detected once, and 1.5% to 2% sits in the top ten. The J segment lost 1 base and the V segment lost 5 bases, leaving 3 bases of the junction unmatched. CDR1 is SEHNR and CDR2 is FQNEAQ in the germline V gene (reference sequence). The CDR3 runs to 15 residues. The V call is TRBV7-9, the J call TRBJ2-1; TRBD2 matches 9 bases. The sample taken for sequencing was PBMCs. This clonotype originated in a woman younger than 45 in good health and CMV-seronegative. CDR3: CASSPSGASYNEQFF. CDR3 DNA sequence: TGTGCCAGCAGCCCTAGCGGGGCATCCTACAATGAGCAGTTCTTC.